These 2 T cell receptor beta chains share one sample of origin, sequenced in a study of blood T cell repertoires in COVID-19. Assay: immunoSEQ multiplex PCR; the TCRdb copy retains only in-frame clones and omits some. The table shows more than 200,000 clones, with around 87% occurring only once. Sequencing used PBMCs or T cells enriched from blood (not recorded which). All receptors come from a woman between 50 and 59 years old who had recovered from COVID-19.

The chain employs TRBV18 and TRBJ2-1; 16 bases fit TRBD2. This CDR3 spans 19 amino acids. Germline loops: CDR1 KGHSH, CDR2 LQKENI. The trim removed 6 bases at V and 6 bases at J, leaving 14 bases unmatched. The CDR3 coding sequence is TGTGCCAGCTCGTCCTCGGGACTAGCGGGAGGGCCGCTATTCAATGAGCAGTTCTTC. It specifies CASSSSGLAGGPLFNEQFF.

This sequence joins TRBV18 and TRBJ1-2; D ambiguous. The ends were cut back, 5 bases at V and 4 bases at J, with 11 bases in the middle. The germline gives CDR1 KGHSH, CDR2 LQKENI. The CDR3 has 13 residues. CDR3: CASSDQVIYGYTF. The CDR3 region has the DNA TGTGCCAGCTCAGACCAGGTTATCTATGGCTACACCTTC.